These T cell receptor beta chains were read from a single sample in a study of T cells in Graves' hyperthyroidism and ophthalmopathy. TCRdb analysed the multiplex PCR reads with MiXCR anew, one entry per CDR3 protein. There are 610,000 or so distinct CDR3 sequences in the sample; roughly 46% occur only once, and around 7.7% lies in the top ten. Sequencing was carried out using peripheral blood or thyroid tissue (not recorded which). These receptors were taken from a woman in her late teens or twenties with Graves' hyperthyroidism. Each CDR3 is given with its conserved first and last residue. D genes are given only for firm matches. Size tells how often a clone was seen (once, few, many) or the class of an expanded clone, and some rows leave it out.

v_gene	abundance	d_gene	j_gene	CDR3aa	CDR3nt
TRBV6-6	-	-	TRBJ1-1	CASKILPGRKNTEAFF	TGTGCCAGCAAAATCCTCCCAGGGAGAAAGAACACTGAAGCTTTCTTT
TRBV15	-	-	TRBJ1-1	CATSTRGATEAFF	TGTGCCACCAGCACCCGGGGGGCGACTGAAGCTTTCTTT
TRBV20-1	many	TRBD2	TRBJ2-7	CSANGLAGGDEQYF	TGCAGTGCTAACGGACTAGCGGGGGGCGACGAGCAGTACTTC
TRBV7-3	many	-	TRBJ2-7	CASSPSGGVHSYEQYF	TGTGCCAGCAGCCCCAGCGGCGGCGTACATTCCTACGAGCAGTACTTC
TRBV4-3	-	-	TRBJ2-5	CASSLPGPRAETQYF	TGCGCCAGCAGCCTTCCGGGACCACGCGCGGAGACCCAGTACTTC
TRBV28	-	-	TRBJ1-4	CASRSLKGMGSNEKLFF	TGTGCCAGCAGATCCTTAAAGGGAATGGGGTCAAATGAAAAACTGTTTTTT
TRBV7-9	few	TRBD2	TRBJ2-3	CASSSGLASTDTQYF	TGTGCCAGCAGCTCTGGACTAGCTAGCACAGATACGCAGTATTTT
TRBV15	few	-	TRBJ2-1	CATSRGQGGNEQFF	TGTGCCACCAGCAGAGGTCAGGGGGGCAATGAGCAGTTCTTC
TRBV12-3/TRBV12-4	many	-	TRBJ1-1	CASSLGINTEAFF	TGTGCCAGCAGTTTAGGGATAAACACTGAAGCTTTCTTT
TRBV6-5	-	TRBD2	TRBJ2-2	CASSYSRVAGGPGELFF	TGTGCCAGCAGTTACTCGAGGGTAGCGGGAGGGCCCGGGGAGCTGTTTTTT
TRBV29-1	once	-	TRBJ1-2	CSDRDSRGGYTF	TGCAGCGACAGGGACTCCAGAGGCGGCTACACCTTC
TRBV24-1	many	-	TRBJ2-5	CATSDRTESIETQYF	TGTGCCACCAGTGACCGGACAGAGTCGATCGAGACCCAGTACTTC
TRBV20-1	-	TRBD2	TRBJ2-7	CSATERTSGRDYEQYF	TGCAGTGCTACGGAAAGAACTAGCGGGAGGGACTACGAGCAGTACTTC
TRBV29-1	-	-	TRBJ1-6	CSLGTGGYNSPLHF	TGCAGCTTGGGAACTGGGGGATATAATTCACCCCTCCACTTT
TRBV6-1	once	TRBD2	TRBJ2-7	CASSEGLASDEQYF	TGTGCCAGCAGTGAGGGACTAGCGTCCGACGAGCAGTACTTC
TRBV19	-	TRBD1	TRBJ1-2	CASSMYGTGDTYF	TGTGCCAGTAGTATGTACGGGACAGGGGATACATACTTC
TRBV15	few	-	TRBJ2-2	CATSIGLNTGELFF	TGTGCCACCAGCATAGGCTTAAACACCGGGGAGCTGTTTTTT
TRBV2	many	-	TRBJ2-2	CASSDRAGELFF	TGTGCCAGCAGTGACAGGGCCGGGGAGCTGTTTTTT
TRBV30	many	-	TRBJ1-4	CAWSVGRINEKLFF	TGTGCCTGGAGTGTAGGACGGATTAATGAAAAACTGTTTTTT
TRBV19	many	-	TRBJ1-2	CASSFQGDYGYTF	TGTGCCAGTAGTTTCCAGGGTGACTATGGCTACACCTTC
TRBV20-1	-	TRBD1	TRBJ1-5	CSDTGTGLFGSNQPQHF	TGCAGTGACACCGGGACAGGGCTGTTTGGGAGCAATCAGCCCCAGCATTTT
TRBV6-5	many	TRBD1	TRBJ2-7	CASCKGQGVHEQYF	TGTGCCAGCTGTAAGGGACAGGGGGTTCACGAGCAGTACTTC
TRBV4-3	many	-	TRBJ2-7	CASSQELSRTGSWLSYEQYF	TGCGCCAGCAGCCAAGAATTGAGCCGAACAGGGTCATGGCTTTCCTACGAGCAGTACTTC
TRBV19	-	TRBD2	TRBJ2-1	CASSMGLANEQFF	TGTGCCAGTAGTATGGGACTAGCCAATGAGCAGTTCTTC
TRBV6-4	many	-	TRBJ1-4	CASSDPGANEKLFF	TGTGCCAGCAGTGACCCGGGGGCTAATGAAAAACTGTTTTTT
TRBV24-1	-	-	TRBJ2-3	CATSDPMTRTDTQYF	TGTGCCACCAGTGATCCTATGACTCGCACAGATACGCAGTATTTT
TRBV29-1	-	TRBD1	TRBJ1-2	CSARQGVTGYGYTF	TGCAGCGCTAGACAGGGTGTGACGGGCTATGGTTACACCTTC
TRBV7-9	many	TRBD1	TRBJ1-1	CASSLEGANTEAFF	TGTGCCAGCAGTTTAGAGGGGGCGAACACTGAAGCTTTCTTT
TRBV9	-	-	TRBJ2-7	CASSVGREIGYEQYF	TGTGCCAGCAGCGTAGGGAGGGAGATCGGCTACGAGCAGTACTTC
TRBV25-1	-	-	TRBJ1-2	CASSEGGRDYGYTF	TGTGCCAGCAGTGAAGGGGGGCGCGACTATGGCTACACCTTC
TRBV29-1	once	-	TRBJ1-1	CSFSIRGTEAFF	TGCAGCTTTAGTATTAGGGGGACTGAAGCTTTCTTT
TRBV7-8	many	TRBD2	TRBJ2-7	CASSFIASGRLYYEQYF	TGTGCCAGCAGCTTTATTGCTAGCGGGAGGCTATACTACGAGCAGTACTTC
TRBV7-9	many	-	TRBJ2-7	CASRSGLTSEQYF	TGTGCCAGCAGATCGGGGTTAACTAGCGAGCAGTACTTC
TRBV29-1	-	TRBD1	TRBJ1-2	CSGYSTGGDGYTF	TGCAGCGGATACTCGACAGGGGGCGATGGCTACACCTTC
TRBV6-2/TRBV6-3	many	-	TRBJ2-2	CASSYREVGELFF	TGTGCCAGCAGTTACAGGGAAGTCGGGGAGCTGTTTTTT
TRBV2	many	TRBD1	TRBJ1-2	CASRGPRDRGYGYTF	TGTGCCAGCAGAGGGCCCCGGGACAGGGGTTATGGCTACACCTTC
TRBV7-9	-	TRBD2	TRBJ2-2	CASRTGTSGRGGELFF	TGTGCCAGCAGAACCGGGACTAGCGGGAGGGGCGGGGAGCTGTTTTTT
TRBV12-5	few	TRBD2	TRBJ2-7	CASGLTIAGIHEQYF	TGTGCTAGTGGTTTGACTATAGCGGGAATCCACGAGCAGTACTTC
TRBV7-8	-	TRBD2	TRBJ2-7	CASSFPRVAGVDEQYF	TGTGCCAGCAGCTTCCCTAGGGTAGCGGGAGTCGACGAGCAGTACTTC
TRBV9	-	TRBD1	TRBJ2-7	CASSVDGTVSYEQYF	TGTGCCAGCAGCGTAGACGGGACAGTTTCCTACGAGCAGTACTTC
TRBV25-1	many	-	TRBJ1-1	CASSLGRGGLPEAFF	TGTGCCAGCAGTCTCGGACGGGGAGGGCTACCTGAAGCTTTCTTT
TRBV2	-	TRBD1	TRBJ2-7	CASSAGTGSGATNEQYF	TGTGCCAGCAGTGCCGGGACAGGGTCCGGGGCGACCAATGAGCAGTACTTC
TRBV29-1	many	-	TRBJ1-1	CSVGGRYTEAFF	TGCAGCGTAGGGGGTCGATACACTGAAGCTTTCTTT